This T cell receptor beta chain comes out of a study of T cells in Graves' hyperthyroidism and ophthalmopathy. In this sample, this clonotype turned up a few times. What it binds is unknown. RNA transcripts provided the source from which TCR beta CDR3 regions were amplified. Primed by the HTBI set, a first-round RT-PCR was run on the TCR CDR3. TCRdb independently ran MiXCR on the multiplex PCR reads; one entry per CDR3 protein. The data show around 500,000 distinct CDR3 sequences, around 16% seen once. Findings and caveats of the study: Most clonotypes that expanded in the thyroid above 0.001 also showed up in blood.

Reasons for excluding patients were uncontrolled infection, other autoimmune disease, pregnancy or lactation. Material: blood. The receptor was isolated from a woman aged 25 to 39 with Graves' ophthalmopathy.

CDR3 amino acids: CASSDAGETGELFF. The CDR3 DNA follows: TGCGCCAGCAGTGATGCGGGCGAGACCGGGGAGCTGTTTTTT. V usage is TRBV10-1 and J usage is TRBJ2-2, with D maybe TRBD2 (5 bases). This CDR3 has 14 amino acids. Trimming stripped 3 bases from V and 5 bases from J, with 10 bases between. Germline V CDR1 and CDR2: WNHNN, SYGVQD (reference sequence).